What follows are 23 T cell receptor beta chains derived from one specimen sequenced in a study of T cell responses to AZD1222 COVID-19 vaccine. The data were produced by immunoSEQ multiplex PCR, yet TCRdb's version contains in-frame clones alone and is incomplete. The table lists 150,000 to 200,000 clones, around 92% of them singletons. The sample here was peripheral blood, taken on day 0 of AZD1222 vaccination. These receptor sequences come from an adult in good health.

V usage is TRBV5-4 and J usage is TRBJ2-5, with a possible D match to TRBD2 (6 bases). Deletions cut 2 bases from V and 4 bases from J, with 15 bases between. The germline V gene has CDR1 SGHNT and CDR2 YYREEE (reference sequence). CDR3 length: 15 amino acids. This chain's CDR3 is CASSLPRGSRETQYF. For the CDR3, the DNA is TGTGCCAGCAGCTTACCCCGGGGGAGTCGAGAGACCCAGTACTTC. The full variable domain, in which reference TRBV5-4 and TRBJ2-5 provide the parts outside the CDR3, is ETGVTQSPTHLIKTRGQQVTLRCSSQSGHNTVSWYQQALGQGPQFIFQYYREEENGRGNFPPRFSGLQFPNYSSELNVNALELDDSALYLCASSLPRGSRETQYFGPGTRLLVL.

The chain couples TRBV4-1 to TRBJ1-6; no firm D call. Trimming took 3 bases from V and 5 from J, leaving 14 bases between them. In germline, CDR1 is MGHRA, CDR2 YSYEKL. This CDR3 is built from 16 residues. This CDR3 reads CASSHQAAAHNSPLHF. CDR3 nucleotide sequence: TGCGCCAGCAGCCACCAGGCAGCAGCCCATAATTCACCCCTCCACTTT.

V gene TRBV6-1 combines with J gene TRBJ1-5; D is undetermined. Germline V gene data show CDR1 as MNHNS and CDR2 as SASEGT. The CDR3 has 15 amino acids. Trimming removed 0 bases from V and 7 bases from J, with 13 bases in between. Written as DNA, the CDR3 is TGTGCCAGCAGTGAAGCCTGGTCTAGATCACAGCCCCAGCATTTT. Translation: CASSEAWSRSQPQHF.

The rearrangement uses TRBV7-2 and TRBJ1-5; D is unclear. V was pared by 1 base and J by 10 bases, with 14 bases between. Germline CDR1 is SGHTA and CDR2 is FQGNSA. The CDR3 contains 14 residues. The DNA of the CDR3 is TGTGCCAGCAGCTTAGACGTGTTAACGGGTCCCCAGCATTTT. Protein product: CASSLDVLTGPQHF.

The rearrangement uses TRBV5-1 and TRBJ1-4; TRBD1 agrees at 7 bases. The CDR3 spans 15 residues. The J segment lost 5 bases and the V segment lost 2 bases, leaving 6 bases of the junction unmatched. CDR1 and CDR2 (germline): SGHRS, YFSETQ. CDR3 region: CASSFTGTENEKLFF. DNA for the CDR3: TGCGCCAGCAGCTTTACCGGGACAGAGAATGAAAAACTGTTTTTT.

The chain joins TRBV11-2 to TRBJ1-6, with 7 positions matching TRBD1. V was pared by 8 bases and J by 7 bases, with 14 bases of the junction left unmatched. CDR1 is SGHAT and CDR2 is FQNNGV in the germline V gene. The CDR3 has 16 residues. For the CDR3, the DNA is TGTGCCAGCGCGAGGACCGGGACAGTCACGAATTCACCCCTCCACTTT. Its translation is CASARTGTVTNSPLHF.

The CDR3 region is CASRSGYNSPLHF. DNA for the CDR3: TGTGCCAGCCGGAGCGGCTATAATTCACCCCTCCACTTT. The chain joins TRBV28 to TRBJ1-6; D is unclear. Germline CDR1 reads MDHEN; CDR2 reads SYDVKM. The CDR3 consists of 13 residues. Between the trimmed V and J ends, which lost 8 bases and 3 bases, there was a span of 8 bases. Filled out from reference TRBV28 and TRBJ1-6, the complete variable domain reads DVKVTQSSRYLVKRTGEKVFLECVQDMDHENMFWYRQDPGLGLRLIYFSYDVKMKEKGDIPEGYSVSREKKERFSLILESASTNQTSMYLCASRSGYNSPLHFGNGTRLTVT.

The chain is built from TRBV11-2 and TRBJ2-1, with a weak D call TRBD2 (6 bases). This CDR3 has 14 amino acids. Germline values: CDR1 SGHAT, CDR2 FQNNGV. The V end was cut by 5 bases, the J end by 5 bases, with 13 bases between. CDR3 region: CASSPGRTNNEQFF. Written as DNA, the CDR3 is TGTGCCAGCAGCCCGGGACGGACTAACAATGAGCAGTTCTTC.

This rearrangement joins TRBV7-9 to TRBJ1-2; a possible D gene is TRBD1 (6 bases). This CDR3 has 14 amino acids. Trimming pared 5 bases from V and 7 bases from J, leaving 17 bases between. The germline V gene encodes CDR1 SEHNR and CDR2 FQNEAQ (reference sequence). The CDR3 loop is CASSPPRKTGGYTF. The CDR3, as DNA: TGTGCCAGCAGCCCTCCTAGGAAGACAGGTGGCTACACCTTC.

This clone was recorded only once. The V call is TRBV7-2, the J call TRBJ1-6; 8 positions match TRBD1. This CDR3 is 15 amino acids long. V was clipped by 2 bases and J by 6 bases; unmatched bases: 3. Germline V lookup: CDR1 SGHTA, CDR2 FQGNSA. DNA of the CDR3: TGTGCCAGCAGCTTATTGACAGGGGCTAATTCACCCCTCCACTTT. As protein: CASSLLTGANSPLHF.

CDR3 sequence reads: CASSLRAGNTEAFF. Here the CDR3 DNA reads TGTGCCAGCAGTTTGAGGGCAGGGAACACTGAAGCTTTCTTT. This sequence joins TRBV6-2 or TRBV6-3 and TRBJ1-1; D is ambiguous. The germline V and J ends were trimmed by 4 bases and 1 base, with 10 bases remaining between them. This CDR3 comprises 14 residues. From germline, CDR1 is MNHEY and CDR2 SVGEGT.

V and J are TRBV18 and TRBJ1-1; TRBD1 matches at 8 bases. Looked up from germline, CDR1 is KGHSH and CDR2 is LQKENI. J was trimmed by 10 bases and V by 5 bases; bases with no gene match: 6. The CDR3 extends over 12 amino acids. CDR3 in amino acids: CASSGQGGAAFF. In DNA, the CDR3 is TGTGCCAGCTCAGGACAGGGAGGGGCAGCTTTCTTT.

The rearrangement uses TRBV6-5 and TRBJ2-7, with 8 bases that match TRBD2. V was pared by 8 bases and J by 7 bases, with 7 bases of the junction left unmatched. CDR1 is MNHEY, CDR2 SVGAGI, per germline. The CDR3 is 12 residues long. The CDR3 is CASRKVAGEQYF. As DNA, the CDR3 is TGTGCCAGCCGGAAGGTAGCGGGAGAGCAGTACTTC.

The chain employs TRBV19 and TRBJ1-2; maybe TRBD1 (6 bases). V shed 7 bases and J shed 2 bases, with 17 bases lying between them. Germline CDR1 reads LNHDA; CDR2 reads SQIVND (reference sequence). The length of the CDR3 is 15 residues. The CDR3 spells CASTGLTGLNYGYTF. DNA of the CDR3: TGTGCCAGTACCGGACTGACAGGACTAAACTATGGCTACACCTTC.

This clone was seen a single time. The rearrangement uses TRBV4-1 and TRBJ1-4; TRBD1 matches 7 bases. The CDR3 is made up of 16 amino acids. Per germline, CDR1 MGHRA and CDR2 YSYEKL. V was clipped by 0 bases and J by 5 bases; unmatched bases: 6. CDR3 residues: CASSQDGDSQNEKLFF. The DNA for the CDR3 is TGCGCCAGCAGCCAAGATGGGGACAGCCAAAATGAAAAACTGTTTTTT.

The CDR3: CAWSTTPRNGYTF. DNA for the CDR3: TGTGCCTGGAGCACAACTCCCAGGAATGGCTACACCTTC. The chain recombines TRBV30 with TRBJ1-2; D not certain. The V gene lost 3 bases and the J gene lost 6 bases, with 14 bases spanning the gap. Germline V gene sequence: CDR1 GTSNPN, CDR2 SVGIG (reference sequence). The CDR3 is made up of 13 amino acids. The whole variable domain, filled in from reference TRBV30 and TRBJ1-2, reads SQTIHQWPATLVQPVGSPLSLECTVEGTSNPNLYWYRQAAGRGLQLLFYSVGIGQISSEVPQNLSASRPQDRQFILSSKKLLLSDSGFYLCAWSTTPRNGYTFGSGTRLTVV.

The gene calls are TRBV27 and TRBJ1-4; D not certain. The V end was cut by 6 bases, the J end by 7 bases, with 15 bases between. Germline CDR1 is MNHEY and CDR2 is SMNVEV (reference sequence). This CDR3 is built from 14 residues. The CDR3 loop reads CASSPLGAGEKLFF. Here the CDR3 DNA reads TGTGCCAGCAGCCCCCTCGGTGCCGGTGAAAAACTGTTTTTT.

J is TRBJ1-4 and V is TRBV6-6; D uncertain. The germline CDR1 and CDR2 sequences are MNHNY and SVGAGI (reference sequence). The CDR3 is made up of 14 amino acids. V was clipped by 6 bases and J by 4 bases, with 12 bases between them. DNA of the CDR3: TGTGCCAGCAGATTCTTTGGGAATAATGAAAAACTGTTTTTT. Translating it yields CASRFFGNNEKLFF.

This chain links TRBV7-9 with TRBJ2-5; no definite D call. The germline V gene has CDR1 SEHNR and CDR2 FQNEAQ (reference sequence). The CDR3 runs 13 residues. Trimming took off 6 bases at V and 1 base at J, with 9 bases between the two ends. DNA for the CDR3: TGTGCCAGCAGATACGTTGGCCAAGAGACCCAGTACTTC. Protein sequence: CASRYVGQETQYF.

This chain uses TRBV19 with TRBJ2-7, with TRBD2 as a possible D gene (5 bases). The CDR3 consists of 14 residues. Trimming took off 6 bases at V and 0 bases at J, with 12 bases between the two ends. Per germline, CDR1 LNHDA and CDR2 SQIVND (reference sequence). DNA for the CDR3: TGTGCCAGTAGCTACCACGGACTCTCCTACGAGCAGTACTTC. Protein: CASSYHGLSYEQYF.

The V gene is TRBV5-1, the J gene TRBJ2-5, with 11 nucleotides matching TRBD2. The V gene's germline CDR1 is SGHRS and CDR2 YFSETQ. The CDR3 extends over 15 amino acids. V lost 3 bases, J lost 5 bases, and 6 bases stayed unmatched. CDR3 protein: CASSSLAGGWETQYF. The CDR3, as DNA: TGCGCCAGCAGCTCCCTAGCGGGGGGATGGGAGACCCAGTACTTC.

V and J are TRBV19 and TRBJ1-2, with a possible D match to TRBD1 (6 bases). Per germline, CDR1 LNHDA and CDR2 SQIVND (reference sequence). V lost 4 bases to trimming and J lost 2 bases, with 17 bases between them. The CDR3 consists of 16 residues. The CDR3 coding sequence is TGTGCCAGTAGTACCGGACAGAAAAGCATAAACTATGGCTACACCTTC. This gives the protein CASSTGQKSINYGYTF.

The chain uses TRBV19 and TRBJ1-1, with D possibly TRBD1 on 6 matching bases. Trimming removed 3 bases at V and 3 bases at J, with 11 bases between. Germline V lookup: CDR1 LNHDA, CDR2 SQIVND (reference sequence). The CDR3 length is 14 residues. CDR3 protein: CASSINPGDTEAFF. In DNA form, the CDR3 reads TGTGCCAGTAGTATCAATCCAGGGGACACTGAAGCTTTCTTT.